Listed here are 31 T cell receptor beta chains from one sample, sequenced in a study of cytomegalovirus exposure and HLA in healthy donors. Use of 60 Vbeta and 13 Jbeta primers characterized the PCR. Only in-frame clones appear in the TCRdb table, and some are missing; sequencing was by immunoSEQ multiplex PCR. The table for this sample gives 150,000 to 200,000 clones. Sequencing was carried out using PBMCs. These receptor sequences come from a boy between 10 and 17 years old in good health and CMV-seronegative.

The chain has TRBV6-6 and TRBJ1-1, with D unresolved. This CDR3 has 14 residues. V lost 5 bases and J 1 base, leaving 11 bases between the germline ends. The germline V gene has CDR1 MNHNY and CDR2 SVGAGI (reference sequence). The CDR3 region is CASSPSAGNTEAFF. The CDR3, as DNA: TGTGCCAGCAGTCCTAGTGCGGGGAACACTGAAGCTTTCTTT.

The chain links TRBV30 to TRBJ2-7; D possibly corresponds to TRBD2 (6 bases). This CDR3 is built from 11 residues. The germline V gene encodes CDR1 GTSNPN and CDR2 SVGIG (reference sequence). The ends were cut back, 4 bases at V and 3 bases at J, with 7 bases in the middle. The CDR3 protein is CAWTGGYEQYF. The CDR3 DNA sequence: TGTGCCTGGACCGGGGGCTACGAGCAGTACTTC. Looking up the rest from reference TRBV30 and TRBJ2-7 gives the full variable domain: SQTIHQWPATLVQPVGSPLSLECTVEGTSNPNLYWYRQAAGRGLQLLFYSVGIGQISSEVPQNLSASRPQDRQFILSSKKLLLSDSGFYLCAWTGGYEQYFGPGTRLTVT.

This chain uses TRBV7-9 with TRBJ1-2; 8 bases line up with TRBD1. Germline CDR1 is SEHNR and CDR2 is FQNEAQ (reference sequence). With V trimmed by 1 base and J by 8 bases, 9 bases remained unmatched. The CDR3 length is 15 residues. In nucleotides, the CDR3 is TGTGCCAGCAGCTTAGATGGACAGGGTAACAGCGGCTACACCTTC. Its translation: CASSLDGQGNSGYTF.

The chain employs TRBV6-5 and TRBJ1-2, with 7 bases fitting TRBD1. V dropped 5 bases and J dropped 3; count of bases not matched to a gene: 3. This CDR3 is built from 13 residues. CDR1 and CDR2 (germline): MNHEY, SVGAGI. CDR3 in amino acids: CASSRDRDYGYTF. DNA for the CDR3: TGTGCCAGCAGTCGAGACAGGGACTATGGCTACACCTTC.

The chain links TRBV28 to TRBJ2-5; D is perhaps TRBD2 (5 bases). The J call may be in error: the DNA end matches TRBJ2-7 better. Per the germline V gene, CDR1 is MDHEN and CDR2 is SYDVKM. The CDR3 consists of 13 residues. CDR3: CASSRPEAYEQYF. The DNA for the CDR3 is TGTGCCAGCAGCCGCCCGGAGGCCTACGAGCAGTACTTC.

This chain joins TRBV7-3 and TRBJ2-1; 9 nucleotides line up with TRBD1. This CDR3 is 15 amino acids long. J gave up 5 bases and V 3 bases, and 5 bases lay outside the gene matches. Germline loops: CDR1 SGHTA, CDR2 FQGTGA. The CDR3 reads CASSLGQGLNNEQFF. DNA of the CDR3: TGTGCCAGCAGCTTGGGACAGGGATTAAACAATGAGCAGTTCTTC.

V and J are TRBV5-1 and TRBJ1-4, with TRBD1 identical over 9 bases. This CDR3 has 14 amino acids. Germline V CDR1 and CDR2: SGHRS, YFSETQ. V lost 0 bases, J lost 8 bases, and 2 bases stayed unmatched. The chain's CDR3 is CASSLGQGEEKLFF. The CDR3 DNA reads TGCGCCAGCAGCTTGGGACAGGGGGAGGAAAAACTGTTTTTT.

The chain couples TRBV19 to TRBJ1-5, with a possible D match to TRBD1 (6 bases). CDR1 and CDR2 (germline): LNHDA, SQIVND (reference sequence). The CDR3 contains 15 residues. V was pared by 3 bases and J by 5 bases, with 14 bases between. The DNA of the CDR3 is TGTGCCAGTAGTATGACAGGCCACCTCGATCAGCCCCAGCATTTT. Amino acid sequence: CASSMTGHLDQPQHF.

The rearrangement links TRBV4-2 to TRBJ1-4; 10 bases are shared with TRBD1. Trimming removed 1 base from V and 6 bases from J; junction bases left unmatched: 2. Germline V gene data show CDR1 as LGHNA and CDR2 as YNFKEQ. The CDR3 extends over 15 amino acids. CDR3 protein: CASSQVGQGDEKLFF. CDR3 coding DNA: TGTGCCAGCAGCCAAGTTGGACAGGGGGATGAAAAACTGTTTTTT.

This chain connects TRBV15 to TRBJ2-5, with TRBD1 matching 7 bases. The V gene end was trimmed by 5 bases and the J gene end by 2 bases; junction bases not matched to a gene: 5. The CDR3 is made up of 14 amino acids. CDR1 is LNHNV, CDR2 YYDKDF, per germline (reference sequence). For the CDR3, the DNA is TGTGCCACCAGCTTGGGACAGATTCAAGAGACCCAGTACTTC. Translation gives CATSLGQIQETQYF.

The chain's CDR3 is CASLRRGEREQFF. CDR3 DNA sequence: TGTGCCAGTTTGCGGAGGGGAGAGAGGGAGCAGTTCTTC. The chain employs TRBV28 and TRBJ2-1; weak D call: TRBD2 (6 bases). The CDR3 is 13 amino acids. The germline V and J ends were trimmed by 9 bases and 10 bases, with 19 bases remaining between them. Germline V gene lookup returns CDR1 MDHEN and CDR2 SYDVKM.

This chain links TRBV30 with TRBJ1-4; D is uncertain. The CDR3 runs to 11 residues. Between the trimmed V and J ends, which lost 0 bases and 7 bases, there was a span of 3 bases. In germline, CDR1 is GTSNPN, CDR2 SVGIG (reference sequence). CDR3 sequence (DNA): TGTGCCTGGAGTGTTAGTGAAAAACTGTTTTTT. Translating it yields CAWSVSEKLFF.

The chain uses TRBV27 and TRBJ2-7, with TRBD2 identical over 7 bases. Trimming took 3 bases from V and 2 from J; bases not matched to a gene: 1. Per the germline V gene, CDR1 is MNHEY and CDR2 is SMNVEV (reference sequence). There are 13 residues in the CDR3. CDR3 DNA: TGTGCCAGCAGTTTCACTAGCGCCTACGAGCAGTACTTC. Residues: CASSFTSAYEQYF.

V gene TRBV30 combines with J gene TRBJ1-5; D gene ambiguous. The CDR3 contains 14 residues. The V gene's germline CDR1 is GTSNPN and CDR2 SVGIG (reference sequence). The V gene lost 1 base and the J gene lost 9 bases, with 16 bases spanning the gap. The CDR3 loop is CAWSERNRLGPQHF. The CDR3 nucleotides read TGTGCCTGGAGTGAGCGTAATAGGTTAGGGCCCCAGCATTTT.

The rearrangement links TRBV6-4 to TRBJ2-3; D is unresolved. The V end lost 3 bases, the J end lost 0 bases, and 10 bases lay between the germline ends. The CDR3 runs 15 residues. Germline V lookup: CDR1 MRHNA, CDR2 SNTAGT. CDR3 nucleotides: TGTGCCAGCAGTGATTCTCCCACTAGCACAGATACGCAGTATTTT. Its protein is CASSDSPTSTDTQYF.

CDR3 nucleotides: TGCGCCAGCAGGAGTACAGGGGACTCTGGAAACACCATATATTTT. Protein sequence: CASRSTGDSGNTIYF. The genes are TRBV5-1 and TRBJ1-3, with 7 bases lining up with TRBD1. The V segment lost 5 bases and the J segment 0 bases; nucleotides outside the gene matches: 5. Germline V gene lookup returns CDR1 SGHRS and CDR2 YFSETQ. This CDR3 comprises 15 residues.

V gene TRBV6-5 combines with J gene TRBJ2-7, with TRBD2 matching over 13 bases. The CDR3 contains 15 residues. With V trimmed by 4 bases and J by 3 bases, 3 bases remained unmatched. Germline values: CDR1 MNHEY, CDR2 SVGAGI. The CDR3 nucleotides read TGTGCCAGCAGTTCGCGACTAGCGGGGGGCTACGAGCAGTACTTC. Translation: CASSSRLAGGYEQYF.

The chain is built from TRBV30 and TRBJ1-4; a weak D match, TRBD1 (5 bases). The CDR3 consists of 16 residues. The germline gives CDR1 GTSNPN, CDR2 SVGIG (reference sequence). The V and J ends lost 3 bases and 0 bases respectively, with 14 bases between them. CDR3 protein: CAWRRWGAATNEKLFF. In DNA, the CDR3 is TGTGCCTGGAGGAGGTGGGGCGCGGCAACTAATGAAAAACTGTTTTTT.

CDR3 region: CASSVSGGADTQYF. CDR3 sequence (DNA): TGTGCCAGTAGTGTTAGCGGGGGTGCAGATACGCAGTATTTT. The chain joins TRBV19 to TRBJ2-3, with 9 bases fitting TRBD2. V shed 5 bases, J shed 4 bases, and the junction held 4 bases outside the gene matches. This CDR3 has 14 amino acids. Per the germline V gene, CDR1 is LNHDA and CDR2 is SQIVND (reference sequence).

On this clone itself: The junction departs from the called germline gene at one end, perhaps through a read error. This chain links TRBV27 with TRBJ1-1; D might be TRBD1 (5 bases). CDR3 length: 13 amino acids. The germline CDR1 and CDR2 sequences are MNHEY and SMNVEV (reference sequence). In DNA, the CDR3 is TGTGCCAGCAGTTGGAAGGGGAACACTGAAGCTTTTTTT. Translated, it gives CASSWKGNTEAFF.

The chain combines TRBV11-2 with TRBJ2-7; the match to TRBD1 covers 8 bases. CDR3 length equals 16 residues. Unmatched junction bases numbered 12, after V lost 6 bases and J lost 2 bases. The germline V gene encodes CDR1 SGHAT and CDR2 FQNNGV. CDR3 region: CASSSRVDRATYEQYF. The CDR3 DNA reads TGTGCCAGCAGTAGCCGGGTGGACAGGGCAACCTACGAGCAGTACTTC.

The chain uses TRBV7-2 and TRBJ2-1, with a tentative D call TRBD2 (7 bases). The CDR3 runs to 16 residues. V was shortened by 5 bases and J by 0 bases, with 14 bases between the two germline ends. Germline CDR1 reads SGHTA; CDR2 reads FQGNSA. The CDR3 spells CASSRGGGSSYNEQFF. CDR3 coding DNA: TGTGCCAGCAGCCGGGGAGGGGGGAGCTCCTACAATGAGCAGTTCTTC. The variable domain in full, with the rest retrieved from reference TRBV7-2 and TRBJ2-1, is GAGVSQSPSNKVTEKGKDVELRCDPISGHTALYWYRQSLGQGLEFLIYFQGNSAPDKSGLPSDRFSAERTGGSVSTLTIQRTQQEDSAVYLCASSRGGGSSYNEQFFGPGTRLTVL.

The chain combines TRBV15 with TRBJ1-6; D remains ambiguous. CDR1 LNHNV and CDR2 YYDKDF come from the germline V gene (reference sequence). Trimming cost V 1 base and J 11 bases, with 18 bases left between them. The CDR3 has 16 amino acids. The CDR3 nucleotides read TGTGCCACCAGCAGAGCCCGGGGAACCTCCTGGCCACCCCTCCACTTT. Protein: CATSRARGTSWPPLHF. The full variable domain, in which reference TRBV15 and TRBJ1-6 provide the parts outside the CDR3, is DAMVIQNPRYQVTQFGKPVTLSCSQTLNHNVMYWYQQKSSQAPKLLFHYYDKDFNNEADTPDNFQSRRPNTSFCFLDIRSPGLGDTAMYLCATSRARGTSWPPLHFGNGTRLTVT.

This chain connects TRBV6-6 to TRBJ1-6; 7 nucleotides match TRBD1. With V trimmed by 8 bases and J by 7 bases, 8 bases remained unmatched. The CDR3 covers 14 residues. Germline assignment: CDR1 MNHNY and CDR2 SVGAGI (reference sequence). The CDR3 loop reads CASVAGTENSPLHF. CDR3 DNA: TGTGCCAGCGTTGCCGGGACAGAGAATTCACCCCTCCACTTT.

The V and J genes are TRBV29-1 and TRBJ1-1; TRBD1 might be the D (6 bases). Germline assignment: CDR1 SQVTM and CDR2 ANQGSEA. V lost 6 bases, J lost 4 bases, and 21 bases lay in between. CDR3 length: 15 residues. The CDR3 DNA is TGCAGCGTAGGGGGATTTGGGCGACGGAGCACTGAAGCTTTCTTT. It yields the protein CSVGGFGRRSTEAFF. Full variable domain (rest looked up from reference TRBV29-1 and TRBJ1-1): SAVISQKPSRDICQRGTSLTIQCQVDSQVTMMFWYRQQPGQSLTLIATANQGSEATYESGFVIDKFPISRPNLTFSTLTVSNMSPEDSSIYLCSVGGFGRRSTEAFFGQGTRLTVV.

The rearrangement joins TRBV28 to TRBJ2-2; D remains ambiguous. The CDR3 length is 14 residues. Germline assignment: CDR1 MDHEN and CDR2 SYDVKM. Trimming took off 2 bases at V and 1 base at J, with 5 bases between the two ends. The CDR3 region has the DNA TGTGCCAGCAGTTTACCAGGGAACACCGGGGAGCTGTTTTTT. Amino acid sequence: CASSLPGNTGELFF.

The chain carries TRBV29-1 and TRBJ1-1; 8 positions match TRBD1. V lost 7 bases, J lost 6 bases, and 13 bases stayed unmatched. This CDR3 spans 14 amino acids. The V gene's germline CDR1 is SQVTM and CDR2 ANQGSEA. In nucleotides, the CDR3 is TGCAGCGCAACAACCTGGACAGGGTGGGCTGAAGCTTTCTTT. Translation: CSATTWTGWAEAFF.

CDR3 region: CASGGQDTQYF. The DNA of the CDR3 is TGCGCCAGCGGGGGCCAAGATACGCAGTATTTT. The chain employs TRBV5-1 and TRBJ2-3; D is possibly TRBD1 (6 bases). V was clipped by 7 bases and J by 5 bases, with 8 bases between them. Germline assignment: CDR1 SGHRS and CDR2 YFSETQ. This CDR3 has 11 amino acids.

The chain joins TRBV7-6 to TRBJ1-1, with D perhaps TRBD1 (5 bases). Germline V gene sequence: CDR1 SGHVS, CDR2 FNYEAQ. V was shortened by 3 bases and J by 7 bases, with 12 bases between the two germline ends. This CDR3 contains 13 residues. CDR3 DNA: TGTGCCAGCAGCTTTGAGTTCGGGGGTGAAGCTTTCTTT. Residues: CASSFEFGGEAFF.

The J gene is TRBJ2-7, the V gene TRBV15; weak D call: TRBD2 (7 bases). V was clipped by 1 base and J by 0 bases, with 10 bases between them. Germline V gene lookup returns CDR1 LNHNV and CDR2 YYDKDF (reference sequence). The CDR3 spans 15 residues. The CDR3: CATSRAGGNSYEQYF. The CDR3 nucleotides read TGTGCCACCAGCAGAGCGGGGGGCAACTCCTACGAGCAGTACTTC. Full variable domain (missing parts from reference TRBV15 and TRBJ2-7): DAMVIQNPRYQVTQFGKPVTLSCSQTLNHNVMYWYQQKSSQAPKLLFHYYDKDFNNEADTPDNFQSRRPNTSFCFLDIRSPGLGDTAMYLCATSRAGGNSYEQYFGPGTRLTVT.

This sequence joins TRBV28 and TRBJ2-7; no clear D gene. CDR3 size: 11 residues. The V gene lost 10 bases and the J gene lost 1 base, with 8 bases spanning the gap. In germline, CDR1 is MDHEN, CDR2 SYDVKM. The CDR3 region has the DNA TGTGCCACCACGGAGTCCTACGAGCAGTACTTC. Amino acids: CATTESYEQYF.